Listed here are 4 T cell receptor beta chains from one sample, sequenced in a study of blood T cell repertoires in COVID-19. Produced via immunoSEQ multiplex PCR; TCRdb's table is partial and in-frame only. The sample has some 200,000 clones; roughly 88% are singletons. Source material: peripheral blood. These receptors were taken from a woman aged 40 to 55 who had recovered from COVID-19.

The chain couples TRBV6-5 to TRBJ2-5; D gene uncertain. This CDR3 contains 13 residues. Trimming pared 6 bases from V and 1 base from J, leaving 9 bases between. The germline CDR1 and CDR2 sequences are MNHEY and SVGAGI. The DNA of the CDR3 is TGTGCCAGCAGCTCTCCAGGCCAAGAGACCCAGTACTTC. Residues: CASSSPGQETQYF.

The chain joins TRBV4-3 to TRBJ1-6; D unresolved. CDR1 LGHNA and CDR2 YSLEER come from the germline V gene. The CDR3 extends over 14 amino acids. Trimming shortened V by 0 bases and J by 6 bases, and 6 bases separated the two germline ends. The CDR3 region has the DNA TGCGCCAGCAGCCAAGAGTTTAGTAATTCACCCCTCCACTTT. Its protein is CASSQEFSNSPLHF.

This chain uses TRBV28 with TRBJ1-3; D uncertain. With 7 bases removed from V and 0 bases from J, the gap between germline ends came to 4 bases. This CDR3 contains 12 residues. CDR1 and CDR2 (germline): MDHEN, SYDVKM. The chain's CDR3 is CASTHSGNTIYF. For the CDR3, the DNA is TGTGCCAGCACCCACTCTGGAAACACCATATATTTT.

The chain is built from TRBV6-1 and TRBJ2-4; D is unresolved. Germline assignment: CDR1 MNHNS and CDR2 SASEGT. The CDR3 is 16 amino acids. The V end was cut by 4 bases, the J end by 0 bases, with 13 bases between. Here the CDR3 reads CASSGSTFVAKNIQYF. CDR3 bases: TGTGCCAGCAGTGGGTCAACTTTTGTAGCCAAAAACATTCAGTACTTC.